The next 18 T cell receptor beta chains were all read from a single sample in a study of cytotoxic CD8 clonotypes in ibrutinib-treated CLL. Measured with immunoSEQ multiplex PCR; TCRdb has only the in-frame clones, and not every one. The sample has roughly 130,000 clones, under 95% seen once. Source: PBMCs, taken after 12 months of ibrutinib treatment. These receptor sequences come from a human donor with chronic lymphocytic leukemia.

This clone appeared once. The V gene is TRBV7-3, the J gene TRBJ2-2; a weak D match, TRBD2 (7 bases). Trimming took 0 bases from V and 7 from J, leaving 18 bases between them. From germline, CDR1 is SGHTA and CDR2 FQGTGA. The CDR3 is 17 amino acids. The CDR3 sequence is CASSLTGAAGIVGELFF. The DNA for the CDR3 is TGTGCCAGCAGCTTAACGGGGGCAGCGGGAATAGTCGGGGAGCTGTTTTTT.

V gene TRBV19 combines with J gene TRBJ2-5; D may be TRBD2 (5 bases). The CDR3 extends over 14 amino acids. Germline values: CDR1 LNHDA, CDR2 SQIVND (reference sequence). Trimming shortened V by 7 bases and J by 7 bases, and 19 bases separated the two germline ends. The CDR3 nucleotides read TGTGCCAGTATCCAACCTGGGGTCGCGGGGACCCAGTACTTC. It translates to CASIQPGVAGTQYF. The full variable domain, rest sourced from reference TRBV19 and TRBJ2-5, is DGGITQSPKYLFRKEGQNVTLSCEQNLNHDAMYWYRQDPGQGLRLIYYSQIVNDFQKGDIAEGYSVSREKKESFPLTVTSAQKNPTAFYLCASIQPGVAGTQYFGPGTRLLVL.

The chain employs TRBV5-8 and TRBJ1-2, with D maybe TRBD1 (6 bases). This CDR3 comprises 14 residues. CDR1 is SGHTS and CDR2 is YDEGEE in the germline V gene. Trimming cost V 4 bases and J 4 bases, with 14 bases left between them. The CDR3 nucleotides are TGTGCCAGCAGCGAGGGACAAGCTGTCTATGGCTACACCTTC. As protein: CASSEGQAVYGYTF. The entire variable domain, with the rest obtained from reference TRBV5-8 and TRBJ1-2, is as follows: EAGVTQSPTHLIKTRGQQATLRCSPISGHTSVYWYQQALGLGLQFLLWYDEGEERNRGNFPPRFSGRQFPNYSSELNVNALELEDSALYLCASSEGQAVYGYTFGSGTRLTVV.

The genes are TRBV2 and TRBJ1-1; D gene ambiguous. The V end was cut by 6 bases, the J end by 0 bases, with 8 bases between. The CDR3 is 13 residues long. Per the germline V gene, CDR1 is SNHLY and CDR2 is FYNNEI. CDR3 nucleotides: TGTGCCAGCAGGGACCTTTTGAACACTGAAGCTTTCTTT. Translated: CASRDLLNTEAFF.

The count of this clone is one. The chain carries TRBV28 and TRBJ1-3; D remains unclear. Between the trimmed V and J ends, which lost 6 bases and 0 bases, there was a span of 12 bases. The CDR3 is made up of 15 amino acids. CDR1 MDHEN and CDR2 SYDVKM come from the germline V gene. CDR3 DNA: TGTGCCAGCAGCTCCCTAGAGACCTCTGGAAACACCATATATTTT. Protein product: CASSSLETSGNTIYF.

The rearrangement links TRBV27 to TRBJ2-7; D is undetermined. The CDR3 totals 11 residues. Germline V lookup: CDR1 MNHEY, CDR2 SMNVEV (reference sequence). With 5 bases removed from V and 3 bases from J, the gap between germline ends came to 5 bases. The CDR3 nucleotides are TGTGCCAGCAGTCTCAACTACGAGCAGTACTTC. As protein: CASSLNYEQYF.

The CDR3 coding sequence is TGTGCCAGCAGCGGTAGCGGGAGAACATCCGAGCAGTACTTC. Its translation is CASSGSGRTSEQYF. The gene calls are TRBV6-5 and TRBJ2-7; 9 bases map to TRBD2. The germline CDR1 and CDR2 sequences are MNHEY and SVGAGI. This CDR3 comprises 14 residues. The junction had 9 bases not matched to a gene; V was cut back by 6 bases and J by 6 bases.

This chain uses TRBV7-3 with TRBJ2-1; TRBD2 matches 7 bases. The CDR3 covers 14 residues. Germline V gives CDR1 SGHTA, CDR2 FQGTGA. With V trimmed by 3 bases and J by 3 bases, 2 bases remained unmatched. The CDR3 protein is CASSFAGVYNEQFF. The CDR3 nucleotides read TGTGCCAGCAGCTTCGCGGGAGTCTACAATGAGCAGTTCTTC.

The chain employs TRBV5-1 and TRBJ2-1; TRBD2 matches at 8 bases. CDR1 is SGHRS, CDR2 YFSETQ, per germline. V dropped 5 bases and J dropped 3; count of bases not matched to a gene: 4. The CDR3 totals 14 residues. The CDR3 nucleotides are TGCGCCAGCAGTAGCGGGATAATCTACAATGAGCAGTTCTTC. This codes for CASSSGIIYNEQFF. Drawing the rest from reference TRBV5-1 and TRBJ2-1, the complete variable domain is KAGVTQTPRYLIKTRGQQVTLSCSPISGHRSVSWYQQTPGQGLQFLFEYFSETQRNKGNFPGRFSGRQFSNSRSEMNVSTLELGDSALYLCASSSGIIYNEQFFGPGTRLTVL.

The chain combines TRBV6-6 with TRBJ2-1, with TRBD2 matching over 8 bases. Trimming took 2 bases from V and 8 from J; bases not matched to a gene: 8. The germline V gene has CDR1 MNHNY and CDR2 SVGAGI (reference sequence). CDR3 size: 15 residues. CDR3 DNA sequence: TGTGCCAGCAGTTACCACCCCCTAGCGGGCGATGAGCAGTTCTTC. Encoded protein: CASSYHPLAGDEQFF.

The chain employs TRBV2 and TRBJ2-1; tentatively, D is TRBD2 (5 bases). Germline assignment: CDR1 SNHLY and CDR2 FYNNEI. V was clipped by 7 bases and J by 7 bases, with 11 bases between them. The CDR3 is made up of 12 amino acids. This chain's CDR3 is CASTLRVNEQFF. The CDR3 DNA reads as TGTGCCAGCACCCTGCGGGTGAATGAGCAGTTCTTC.

The chain couples TRBV6-6 to TRBJ2-7; D not resolved. This CDR3 contains 13 residues. Germline CDR1 MNHNY, CDR2 SVGAGI (reference sequence). V lost 7 bases, J lost 2 bases, and 12 bases lay in between. The CDR3 DNA follows: TGTGCCAGCACCATGGGCTTTCCCTACGAGCAGTACTTC. Translation: CASTMGFPYEQYF.

This chain uses TRBV5-1 with TRBJ1-5; 8 bases line up with TRBD1. This CDR3 contains 13 residues. Unmatched junction bases numbered 7, after V lost 4 bases and J lost 10 bases. Looked up from germline, CDR1 is SGHRS and CDR2 is YFSETQ. CDR3 sequence: CASSLGTGSPQHF. The CDR3 bases are TGCGCCAGCAGCCTAGGGACAGGCAGCCCCCAGCATTTT.

In DNA, the CDR3 is TGCAGCGTTGTGGGACTAGCGGGAGGTGAGCAGTTCTTC. This gives the protein CSVVGLAGGEQFF. The chain has TRBV29-1 and TRBJ2-1, with TRBD2 matching over 15 bases. The CDR3 contains 13 residues. From germline, CDR1 is SQVTM and CDR2 ANQGSEA. Trimming at V came to 4 bases and at J to 9 bases, leaving 1 base not matched to a gene.

The chain uses TRBV5-4 and TRBJ2-4, with D unresolved. V was trimmed by 0 bases and J by 6 bases, leaving 4 bases between them. This CDR3 has 12 amino acids. Germline values: CDR1 SGHNT, CDR2 YYREEE (reference sequence). CDR3 sequence reads: CASSLDGNIQYF. The DNA of the CDR3 is TGTGCCAGCAGCTTGGACGGAAACATTCAGTACTTC. Filled out from reference TRBV5-4 and TRBJ2-4, the complete variable domain reads ETGVTQSPTHLIKTRGQQVTLRCSSQSGHNTVSWYQQALGQGPQFIFQYYREEENGRGNFPPRFSGLQFPNYSSELNVNALELDDSALYLCASSLDGNIQYFGAGTRLSVL.

J is TRBJ2-7 and V is TRBV7-9; D is undetermined. V shed 5 bases and J shed 3 bases, with 8 bases lying between them. Germline CDR1 and CDR2: SEHNR and FQNEAQ (reference sequence). This CDR3 contains 12 residues. CDR3 loop: CASSELGYEQYF. The CDR3 DNA is TGTGCCAGCAGCGAATTGGGCTACGAGCAGTACTTC.

This rearrangement joins TRBV19 to TRBJ1-1; tentatively, D is TRBD1 (5 bases). The CDR3 loop spans 14 amino acids. Trimming took 6 bases from V and 1 from J, leaving 12 bases between them. The germline gives CDR1 LNHDA, CDR2 SQIVND (reference sequence). The CDR3 bases are TGTGCCAGTAGCGGGACGCAAGGGAACACTGAAGCTTTCTTT. As protein: CASSGTQGNTEAFF.

The CDR3 DNA reads TGTGCCAGCAGCCCCTGGGGCTTGGAGCAGTACTTC. Amino acids: CASSPWGLEQYF. This chain links TRBV7-8 with TRBJ2-7; D is possibly TRBD1 (5 bases). V was clipped by 5 bases and J by 7 bases, with 12 bases between them. CDR1 and CDR2 from the germline V gene are SGHVS and FQNEAQ. The CDR3 contains 12 residues.